This passage covers 4 T cell receptor beta chains from one sample sequenced in a study of T cell repertoires in cytomegalovirus infection. Each CDR3 protein is one row after TCRdb ran MiXCR on the reads. This table has approximately 630,000 distinct CDR3 sequences, 20% to 25% appearing once. Sequencing was performed on CD8+ T cells from PBMCs. The receptors stem from a human donor in good health (CMV status not recorded). Some clones in this sample may be carry-over from other donors' samples.

This chain uses TRBV19 with TRBJ1-1, with unresolved D. CDR3 size: 13 residues. V dropped 10 bases and J dropped 1 base, with 13 bases sitting between them. The germline V gene has CDR1 LNHDA and CDR2 SQIVND (reference sequence). CDR3 sequence reads: CATKDYPNTEAFF. CDR3 sequence (DNA): TGTGCCACCAAGGACTACCCGAACACTGAAGCTTTCTTT.

This clonotype was counted many times. The chain couples TRBV7-2 to TRBJ2-3; no definite D call. The length of the CDR3 is 17 residues. V lost 1 base, J lost 0 bases, and 14 bases lay in between. Per the germline V gene, CDR1 is SGHTA and CDR2 is FQGNSA. For the CDR3, the DNA is TGTGCCAGCAGCTTAGAGAGAGGTGAGGCCAGCACAGATACGCAGTATTTT. Amino acids: CASSLERGEASTDTQYF.

This clonotype was detected ten times or more. The chain combines TRBV7-8 with TRBJ2-5; D perhaps matches TRBD2 (6 bases). Trimming shortened V by 1 base and J by 5 bases, and 8 bases separated the two germline ends. The CDR3 runs to 13 residues. The germline V gene encodes CDR1 SGHVS and CDR2 FQNEAQ. The CDR3 region has the DNA TGTGCCAGCAGCTTAGGGGGGAGGGAGACCCAGTACTTC. As protein: CASSLGGRETQYF. Variable domain in full (rest from reference TRBV7-8 and TRBJ2-5): GAGVSQSPRYKVAKRGQDVALRCDPISGHVSLFWYQQALGQGPEFLTYFQNEAQLDKSGLPSDRFFAERPEGSVSTLKIQRTQQEDSAVYLCASSLGGRETQYFGPGTRLLVL.

V gene TRBV7-6 combines with J gene TRBJ1-2; D gene ambiguous. CDR3 length equals 12 residues. V was cut by 8 bases and J by 6 bases, with 13 bases left in between. Germline V CDR1 and CDR2: SGHVS, FNYEAQ. CDR3 residues: CASRDLSDGYTF. CDR3 in DNA: TGTGCCAGCCGAGACCTCTCGGATGGCTACACCTTC.